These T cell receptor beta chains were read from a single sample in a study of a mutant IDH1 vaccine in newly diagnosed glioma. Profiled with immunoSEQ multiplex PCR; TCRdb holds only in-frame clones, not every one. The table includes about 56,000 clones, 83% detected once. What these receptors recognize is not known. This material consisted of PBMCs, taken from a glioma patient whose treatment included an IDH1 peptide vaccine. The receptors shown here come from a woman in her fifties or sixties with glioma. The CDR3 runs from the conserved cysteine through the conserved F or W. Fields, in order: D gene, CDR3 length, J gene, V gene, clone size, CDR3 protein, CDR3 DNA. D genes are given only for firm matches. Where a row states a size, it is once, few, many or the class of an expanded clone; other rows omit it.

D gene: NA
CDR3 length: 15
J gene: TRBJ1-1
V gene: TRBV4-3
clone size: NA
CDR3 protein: CASSQGSTLNTEAFF
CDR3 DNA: TGCGCCAGCAGCCAAGGATCCACCCTGAACACTGAAGCTTTCTTT

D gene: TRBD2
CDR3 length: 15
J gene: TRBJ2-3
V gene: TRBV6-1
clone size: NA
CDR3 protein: CASTVTSGGTDTQYF
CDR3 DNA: TGTGCCAGCACTGTGACTAGCGGAGGCACAGATACGCAGTATTTT

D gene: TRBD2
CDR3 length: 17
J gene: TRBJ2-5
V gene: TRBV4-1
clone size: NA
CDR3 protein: CASSLREIAGGGETQYF
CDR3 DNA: TGCGCCAGCAGCCTACGAGAAATAGCGGGGGGGGGAGAGACCCAGTACTTC

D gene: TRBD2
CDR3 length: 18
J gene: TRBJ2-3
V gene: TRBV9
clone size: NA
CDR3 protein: CASSVATAGGPVLDTQYF
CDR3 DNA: TGTGCCAGCAGCGTAGCTACAGCGGGGGGGCCTGTTTTAGATACGCAGTATTTT

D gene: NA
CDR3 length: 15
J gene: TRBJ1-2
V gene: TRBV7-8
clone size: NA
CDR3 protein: CASTELGTGRDGYTF
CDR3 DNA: TGTGCCAGCACCGAGCTTGGAACAGGGCGGGATGGCTACACCTTC

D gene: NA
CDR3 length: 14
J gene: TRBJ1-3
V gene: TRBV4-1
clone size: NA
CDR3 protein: CASKTGLTGNTIYF
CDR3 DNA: TGCGCCAGCAAAACAGGGTTGACTGGAAACACCATATATTTT

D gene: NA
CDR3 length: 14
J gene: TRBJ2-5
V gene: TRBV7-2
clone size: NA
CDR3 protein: CASSFVSVGETQYF
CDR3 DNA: TGTGCCAGCAGCTTTGTCTCAGTAGGAGAGACCCAGTACTTC

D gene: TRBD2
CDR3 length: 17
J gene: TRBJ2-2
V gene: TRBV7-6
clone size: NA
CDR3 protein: CASSLGLAGEVTGELFF
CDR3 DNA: TGTGCCAGCAGCTTAGGACTAGCGGGGGAGGTCACCGGGGAGCTGTTTTTT

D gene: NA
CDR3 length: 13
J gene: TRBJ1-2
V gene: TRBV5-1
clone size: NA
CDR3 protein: CASRREGNYGYTF
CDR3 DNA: TGCGCCAGCCGTAGGGAGGGGAACTATGGCTACACCTTC

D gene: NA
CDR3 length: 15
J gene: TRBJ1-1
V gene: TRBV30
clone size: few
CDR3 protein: CAWALRGRVLTEAFF
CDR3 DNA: TGTGCCTGGGCCCTCCGAGGCAGGGTCCTCACTGAAGCTTTCTTT

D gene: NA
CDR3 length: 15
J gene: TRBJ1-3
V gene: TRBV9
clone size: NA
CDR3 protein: CASSPGGKTGNTIYF
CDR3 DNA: TGTGCCAGCAGCCCCGGGGGGAAAACTGGAAACACCATATATTTT

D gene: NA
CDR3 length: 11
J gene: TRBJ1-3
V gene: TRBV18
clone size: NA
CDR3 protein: CASSLGNTIYF
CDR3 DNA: TGTGCCAGCTCACTTGGAAACACCATATATTTT

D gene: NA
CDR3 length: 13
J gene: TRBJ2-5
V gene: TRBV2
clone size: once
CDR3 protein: CANSGWDQETQYF
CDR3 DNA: TGTGCCAACTCCGGGTGGGACCAAGAGACCCAGTACTTC

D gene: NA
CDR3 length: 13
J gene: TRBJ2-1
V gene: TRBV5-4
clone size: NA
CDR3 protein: CASSLVENNEQFF
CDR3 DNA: TGTGCCAGCAGCTTGGTGGAAAACAATGAGCAGTTCTTC

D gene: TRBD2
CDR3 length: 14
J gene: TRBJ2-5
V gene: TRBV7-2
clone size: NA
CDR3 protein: CASRDSGAAETQYF
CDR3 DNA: TGTGCCAGCAGAGATAGCGGGGCTGCGGAGACCCAGTACTTC

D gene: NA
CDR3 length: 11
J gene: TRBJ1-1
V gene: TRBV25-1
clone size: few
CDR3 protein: CASTRYHEAFF
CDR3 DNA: TGTGCCAGCACGCGGTACCATGAAGCTTTCTTT

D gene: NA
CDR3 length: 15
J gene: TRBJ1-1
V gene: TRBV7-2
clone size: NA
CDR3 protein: CASSPRPGQTTEAFF
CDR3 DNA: TGTGCCAGCAGTCCTAGGCCGGGACAAACGACTGAAGCTTTCTTT

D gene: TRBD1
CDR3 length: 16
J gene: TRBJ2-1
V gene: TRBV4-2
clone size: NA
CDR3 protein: CASSQDQGTVFNEQFF
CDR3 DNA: TGTGCCAGCAGCCAAGATCAAGGGACAGTCTTCAATGAGCAGTTCTTC

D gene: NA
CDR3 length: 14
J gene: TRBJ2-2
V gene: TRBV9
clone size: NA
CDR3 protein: CASSVMGDTGELFF
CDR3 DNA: TGTGCCAGCAGCGTAATGGGAGACACCGGGGAGCTGTTTTTT

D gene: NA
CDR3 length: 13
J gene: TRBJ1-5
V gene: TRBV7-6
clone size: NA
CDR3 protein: CASSLDAGQPQHF
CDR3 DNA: TGTGCCAGCAGCTTAGACGCAGGACAGCCCCAGCATTTT

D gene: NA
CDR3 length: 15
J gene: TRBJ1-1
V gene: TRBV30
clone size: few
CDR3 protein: CAWSVLDRKNTEAFF
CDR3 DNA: TGTGCCTGGAGTGTACTCGACAGAAAGAACACTGAAGCTTTCTTT

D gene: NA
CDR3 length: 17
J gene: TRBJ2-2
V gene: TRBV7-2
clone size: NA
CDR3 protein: CASSLAIRGGVTGELFF
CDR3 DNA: TGTGCCAGCAGCTTGGCCATCCGAGGGGGGGTCACCGGGGAGCTGTTTTTT

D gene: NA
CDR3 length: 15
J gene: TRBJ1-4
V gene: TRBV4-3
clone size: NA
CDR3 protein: CASSQDGKLDEKLFF
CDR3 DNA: TGCGCCAGCAGCCAAGATGGGAAGTTGGATGAAAAACTGTTTTTT

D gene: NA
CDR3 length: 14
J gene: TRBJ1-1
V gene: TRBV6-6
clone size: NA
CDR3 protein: CASSYEGSRAEAFF
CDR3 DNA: TGTGCCAGCAGTTATGAGGGATCACGGGCAGAAGCTTTCTTT

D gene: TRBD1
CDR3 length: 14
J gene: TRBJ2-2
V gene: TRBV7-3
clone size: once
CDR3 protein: CASSGTGGTGELFF
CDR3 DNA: TGTGCCAGCAGCGGGACAGGGGGAACCGGGGAGCTGTTTTTT

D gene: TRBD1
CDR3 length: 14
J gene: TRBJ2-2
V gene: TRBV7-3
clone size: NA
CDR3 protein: CASSSTGSTGELFF
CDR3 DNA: TGTGCCAGCAGTTCGACAGGGTCCACCGGGGAGCTGTTTTTT

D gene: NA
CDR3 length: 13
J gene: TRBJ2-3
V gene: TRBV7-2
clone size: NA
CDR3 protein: CASSYPPADTQYF
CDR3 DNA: TGTGCCAGCAGCTACCCACCCGCAGATACGCAGTATTTT

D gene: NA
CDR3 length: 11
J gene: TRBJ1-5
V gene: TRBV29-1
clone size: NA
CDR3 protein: CSVEGGVPQHF
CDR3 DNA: TGCAGCGTTGAAGGGGGCGTTCCTCAGCATTTT

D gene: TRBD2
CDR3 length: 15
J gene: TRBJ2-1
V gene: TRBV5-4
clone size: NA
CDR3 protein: CASSLTSGANNEQFF
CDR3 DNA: TGTGCCAGCAGCCTGACTAGCGGGGCCAACAATGAGCAGTTCTTC

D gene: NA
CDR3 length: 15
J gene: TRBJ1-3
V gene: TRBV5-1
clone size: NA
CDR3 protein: CASSQGLRSGNTIYF
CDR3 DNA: TGCGCCAGCAGCCAGGGACTGCGCTCTGGAAACACCATATATTTT

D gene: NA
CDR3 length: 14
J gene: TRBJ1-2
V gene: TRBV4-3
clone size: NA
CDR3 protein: CASSQGGPMAGYTF
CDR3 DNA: TGCGCCAGCAGCCAAGGCGGGCCCATGGCTGGCTACACCTTC

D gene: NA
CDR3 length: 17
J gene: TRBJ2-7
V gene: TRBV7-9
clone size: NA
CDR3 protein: CASSLPSLGGGSYEQYF
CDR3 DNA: TGTGCCAGCAGCTTACCTTCACTAGGAGGGGGCTCCTACGAGCAGTACTTC

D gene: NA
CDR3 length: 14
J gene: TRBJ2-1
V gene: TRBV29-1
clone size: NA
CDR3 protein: CSVEIRTEYNEQFF
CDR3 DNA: TGCAGCGTTGAGATCAGGACGGAATACAATGAGCAGTTCTTC

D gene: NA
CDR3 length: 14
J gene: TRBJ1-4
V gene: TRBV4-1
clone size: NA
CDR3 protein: CASSQDRGGAKLFF
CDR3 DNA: TGCGCCAGCAGCCAAGATAGGGGCGGCGCAAAACTGTTTTTT

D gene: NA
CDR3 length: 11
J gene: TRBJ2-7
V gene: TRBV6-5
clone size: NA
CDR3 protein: CASSGVHEQYF
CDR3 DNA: TGTGCCAGTTCAGGGGTTCACGAGCAGTACTTC

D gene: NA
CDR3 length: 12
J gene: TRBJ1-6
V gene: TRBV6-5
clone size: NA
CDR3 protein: CASSPNNSPLHF
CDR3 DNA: TGTGCCAGCAGCCCGAATAATTCACCCCTCCACTTT

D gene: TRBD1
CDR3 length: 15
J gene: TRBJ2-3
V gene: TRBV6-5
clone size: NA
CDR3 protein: CASSTGTGALDTQYF
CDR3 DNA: TGTGCCAGCAGTACCGGGACAGGGGCTTTGGATACGCAGTATTTT